This TCR beta chain was captured in a study of cytomegalovirus exposure and HLA in healthy donors. Amplification used 60 Vbeta primers and 13 Jbeta primers. TCRdb's table, derived via immunoSEQ multiplex PCR, lists solely in-frame clones and lacks some. The sample has about 120,000 clones, 50% to 70% seen once. This clone was seen once. Sequencing input: PBMCs. This TCR came from a woman in her thirties or forties in good health and CMV-seropositive.

The CDR3 is CASSRPRAAARNEQFF. Written as DNA, the CDR3 is TGTGCCAGCAGTCGTCCCCGGGCAGCGGCACGCAATGAGCAGTTCTTC. The chain has TRBV2 and TRBJ2-1; D is possibly TRBD2 (5 bases). This CDR3 is 16 amino acids long. Germline CDR1 SNHLY, CDR2 FYNNEI. V was pared by 5 bases and J by 6 bases, with 20 bases between.